This T cell receptor beta chain stems from a study of T cell responses to AZD1222 COVID-19 vaccine. General study points: Possibly, clonal diversity was underestimated; donors were largely white British and included more females.

A word on this clone: No antigen is known for it.

Sequenced by immunoSEQ multiplex PCR; TCRdb stores in-frame clones only, minus some. The repertoire holds 150,000 or so clones, 70% to 90% seen once, with roughly 5.8% in the top ten. With 5 bases removed from V and 3 bases from J, the gap between germline ends came to 16 bases. Germline CDR1 and CDR2: SGHVS and FQNEAQ. The CDR3 has 16 amino acids. The sequences come from peripheral blood, collected on day 0 of MenACWY control vaccination. The origin of this receptor is an adult in good health. The genes are TRBV7-8 and TRBJ1-4; D remains unclear. CDR3 sequence reads: CASSRRVKASNEKLFF. The CDR3 nucleotides are TGTGCCAGCAGCCGGCGGGTAAAGGCGTCTAATGAAAAACTGTTTTTT.